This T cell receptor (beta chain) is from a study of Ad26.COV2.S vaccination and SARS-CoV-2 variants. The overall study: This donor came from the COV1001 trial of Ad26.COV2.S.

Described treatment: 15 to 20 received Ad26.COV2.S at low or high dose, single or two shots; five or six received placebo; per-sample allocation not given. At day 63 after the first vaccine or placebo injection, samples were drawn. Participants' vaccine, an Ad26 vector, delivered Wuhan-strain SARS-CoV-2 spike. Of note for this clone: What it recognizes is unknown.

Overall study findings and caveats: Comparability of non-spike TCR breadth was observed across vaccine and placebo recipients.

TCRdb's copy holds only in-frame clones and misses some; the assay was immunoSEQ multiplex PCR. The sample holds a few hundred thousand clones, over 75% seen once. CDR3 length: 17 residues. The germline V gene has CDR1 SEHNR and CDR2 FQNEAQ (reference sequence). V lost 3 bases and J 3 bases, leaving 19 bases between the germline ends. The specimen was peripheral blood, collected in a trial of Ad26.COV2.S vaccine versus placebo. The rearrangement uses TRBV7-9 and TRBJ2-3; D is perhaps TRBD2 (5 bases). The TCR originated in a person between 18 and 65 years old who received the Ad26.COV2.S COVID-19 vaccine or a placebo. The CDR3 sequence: CASSLAPGRVVTDTQYF. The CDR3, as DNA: TGTGCCAGCAGCTTGGCCCCGGGAAGGGTAGTAACAGATACGCAGTATTTT.